A selection of T cell receptor beta chains follows, all from one sample in a study of shared clonotypes between healthy human individuals. Generated by immunoSEQ multiplex PCR, the TCRdb table keeps only in-frame clones and is missing some. The repertoire has 1,500,000 or so clones, around 98.5% of them found once; the top ten carry about 0.4%. Material for sequencing was naive CD4+ T cells sorted from blood. The receptors shown here come from a man aged 25-45 years in good health. Each CDR3 is given with its conserved first and last residue. Fields, in order: J gene, clone size, D gene, V gene, CDR3 protein, CDR3 DNA. The D gene is left open where the match is weak. Rows give clone size only sometimes, using once, few, many, or a class for an expanded clone.

j_call: TRBJ1-4; clone_size: NA; d_call: NA; v_call: TRBV5-1; cdr3_aa: CASSDPSLPSPNEKLFF; cdr3_nt: TGCGCCAGCAGTGATCCCTCTTTGCCATCACCTAATGAAAAACTGTTTTTT
j_call: TRBJ2-1; clone_size: NA; d_call: NA; v_call: TRBV7-6; cdr3_aa: CASSRIRAGHEQFF; cdr3_nt: TGTGCCAGCAGCCGAATAAGGGCGGGCCATGAGCAGTTCTTC
j_call: TRBJ1-3; clone_size: once; d_call: TRBD1; v_call: TRBV28; cdr3_aa: CASSLPGQGSGNTIYF; cdr3_nt: TGTGCCAGCAGTTTACCGGGACAGGGGTCTGGAAACACCATATATTTT
j_call: TRBJ2-3; clone_size: NA; d_call: NA; v_call: TRBV7-2; cdr3_aa: CASSQSDTQYF; cdr3_nt: TGTGCCAGCAGCCAAAGTGATACGCAGTATTTT
j_call: TRBJ2-2; clone_size: NA; d_call: NA; v_call: TRBV18; cdr3_aa: CASSPPGKGTGELFF; cdr3_nt: TGTGCCAGCTCACCACCGGGGAAGGGCACCGGGGAGCTGTTTTTT
j_call: TRBJ1-1; clone_size: NA; d_call: NA; v_call: TRBV9; cdr3_aa: CASSVLVVPTNTEAFF; cdr3_nt: TGTGCCAGCAGCGTACTAGTAGTTCCCACGAACACTGAAGCTTTCTTT
j_call: TRBJ2-5; clone_size: NA; d_call: NA; v_call: TRBV6-6; cdr3_aa: CASSYSPRYQETQYF; cdr3_nt: TGTGCCAGCAGTTACTCGCCACGGTACCAAGAGACCCAGTACTTC
j_call: TRBJ2-1; clone_size: NA; d_call: NA; v_call: TRBV28; cdr3_aa: CASLSNPTGTNEQFF; cdr3_nt: TGTGCCAGCTTATCAAATCCGACAGGTACCAATGAGCAGTTCTTC
j_call: TRBJ2-7; clone_size: NA; d_call: NA; v_call: TRBV27; cdr3_aa: CASSFTQGDLNF; cdr3_nt: TGTGCCAGCAGTTTCACCCAGGGGGACTTGAACTTC
j_call: TRBJ2-7; clone_size: NA; d_call: NA; v_call: TRBV7-2; cdr3_aa: CASSGTGYEQYF; cdr3_nt: TGTGCCAGCAGCGGGACTGGGTACGAGCAGTACTTC
j_call: TRBJ2-2; clone_size: NA; d_call: TRBD1; v_call: TRBV7-9; cdr3_aa: CASSLRGDRGLTGELFF; cdr3_nt: TGTGCCAGCAGCTTAAGAGGAGACAGGGGGTTAACCGGGGAGCTGTTTTTT
j_call: TRBJ1-5; clone_size: NA; d_call: NA; v_call: TRBV29-1; cdr3_aa: CSVGGRGGNQPQHF; cdr3_nt: TGCAGCGTTGGGGGCAGGGGAGGCAATCAGCCCCAGCATTTT
j_call: TRBJ1-4; clone_size: NA; d_call: NA; v_call: TRBV7-8; cdr3_aa: CASSLAEGRGEKLFF; cdr3_nt: TGTGCCAGCAGCTTAGCGGAAGGAAGGGGAGAAAAACTGTTTTTT
j_call: TRBJ2-1; clone_size: once; d_call: NA; v_call: TRBV5-1; cdr3_aa: CASSLAGKGSYNEQFF; cdr3_nt: TGCGCCAGCAGCTTGGCGGGAAAGGGTTCCTACAATGAGCAGTTCTTC
j_call: TRBJ1-1; clone_size: NA; d_call: TRBD1; v_call: TRBV27; cdr3_aa: CASSLRTGDLNTEAFF; cdr3_nt: TGTGCCAGCAGTTTGAGGACAGGAGACTTGAACACTGAAGCTTTCTTT
j_call: TRBJ1-3; clone_size: NA; d_call: NA; v_call: TRBV6-1; cdr3_aa: CASSDSRRFSGNTIYF; cdr3_nt: TGTGCCAGCAGTGATAGTCGCAGATTCTCTGGAAACACCATATATTTT
j_call: TRBJ1-1; clone_size: once; d_call: TRBD1; v_call: TRBV18; cdr3_aa: CASSPLRGQGMNTEAFF; cdr3_nt: TGTGCCAGCTCACCACTAAGGGGACAGGGCATGAACACTGAAGCTTTCTTT
j_call: TRBJ1-2; clone_size: NA; d_call: NA; v_call: TRBV5-1; cdr3_aa: CASSFFPLMGYGYTF; cdr3_nt: TGCGCCAGCAGCTTCTTTCCACTTATGGGGTATGGCTACACCTTC
j_call: TRBJ2-1; clone_size: NA; d_call: TRBD1; v_call: TRBV28; cdr3_aa: CASDPGGRSYNEQFF; cdr3_nt: TGTGCCAGCGATCCAGGGGGCCGCTCCTACAATGAGCAGTTCTTC
j_call: TRBJ2-7; clone_size: NA; d_call: TRBD1; v_call: TRBV10-3; cdr3_aa: CAIRENKGQGAYEQYF; cdr3_nt: TGTGCCATCCGTGAAAACAAAGGACAGGGGGCCTACGAGCAGTACTTC
j_call: TRBJ2-3; clone_size: NA; d_call: TRBD2; v_call: TRBV18; cdr3_aa: CASSPSSGGADTQYF; cdr3_nt: TGTGCCAGCTCACCGTCAAGCGGGGGGGCAGATACGCAGTATTTT
j_call: TRBJ2-3; clone_size: NA; d_call: NA; v_call: TRBV10-1; cdr3_aa: CASSGGADTQYF; cdr3_nt: TGCGCCAGCAGTGGGGGGGCCGATACGCAGTATTTT
j_call: TRBJ1-5; clone_size: NA; d_call: TRBD1; v_call: TRBV18; cdr3_aa: CASSPGQGHQPQHF; cdr3_nt: TGTGCCAGCTCACCGGGACAGGGGCATCAGCCCCAGCATTTT
j_call: TRBJ2-1; clone_size: NA; d_call: TRBD2; v_call: TRBV9; cdr3_aa: CASSVAPRGKLAGDYNEQFF; cdr3_nt: TGTGCCAGCAGCGTAGCACCGAGGGGGAAACTAGCGGGAGACTACAATGAGCAGTTCTTC
j_call: TRBJ2-7; clone_size: NA; d_call: NA; v_call: TRBV4-1; cdr3_aa: CASSQELSTYEQYF; cdr3_nt: TGCGCCAGCAGCCAAGAACTATCAACCTACGAGCAGTACTTC
j_call: TRBJ2-3; clone_size: NA; d_call: NA; v_call: TRBV9; cdr3_aa: CASSVGTSPSDTQYF; cdr3_nt: TGTGCCAGCAGCGTAGGGACCTCTCCCTCAGATACGCAGTATTTT